This TCR beta chain was recorded in a study of cytomegalovirus exposure and HLA in healthy donors. Notes on the study in general: A later analysis appeared to link common viral pathogens to several of the most significant clusters. The authors excluded some V segments, including TRBV6-2 and TRBV6-3, as indistinguishable.

The CDR3 has 13 residues. From germline, CDR1 is MNHEY and CDR2 SVGAGI. V gave up 2 bases and J gave up 8 bases, with 12 bases separating them. PCR was performed using 60 Vbeta and 13 Jbeta primers. Profiled with immunoSEQ multiplex PCR; TCRdb holds only in-frame clones, not every one. In the table there are about 180,000 clones, roughly 87% of which are singletons. In the case of this clone: The antigen is not known.

Likely unrecorded immune exposures existed in these nominally healthy donors. The clonotype was recovered from a woman between 45 and 60 years old in good health and CMV-seronegative. The specimen was PBMCs. The J gene is TRBJ1-2, the V gene TRBV6-5; no firm D call. As DNA, the CDR3 is TGTGCCAGCAGTTACCTCCCGGGTGGGGGCTACACCTTC. This sequence encodes CASSYLPGGGYTF.